This T cell receptor (beta chain) was recovered during a study of technical replicates of blood from several donors. TCRdb's copy holds only in-frame clones and misses some; the assay was immunoSEQ multiplex PCR. Found here are 75,000 to 95,000 clones, roughly 94% of them singletons; the top ten hold approximately 0.27%. The ends were cut back, 1 base at V and 8 bases at J, with 18 bases in the middle. CDR1 is MNHNS, CDR2 SASEGT, per germline. The CDR3 loop spans 16 amino acids. The V call is TRBV6-1, the J call TRBJ2-4; tentative D call: TRBD2 (6 bases). This TCR was sampled from a human donor in good health. The specimen was T cells isolated from PBMCs. DNA of the CDR3: TGTGCCAGCAGTGAAGTCCCTCCAGCCCGCGGGGACATTCAGTACTTC. It specifies CASSEVPPARGDIQYF.